Sequencing of this TCR beta chain was carried out in a study of CD8 T cells in Susac syndrome. RNA was extracted with the RNeasy kit, and a quantity of about 0.45 to 1 ug was reverse transcribed using random hexamers. Coverage of TCR beta CDR3 amplification by immunoSEQ multiplex PCR extended to 54 Vbeta and 13 Jbeta. TCRdb passed the immunoSEQ multiplex PCR reads through MiXCR, listing each CDR3 protein once. The profile shows approximately 180,000 distinct CDR3 sequences, 91% of them singletons. CDR1 SEHNR and CDR2 FQNEAQ come from the germline V gene (reference sequence). The CDR3 is 16 residues long. With 0 bases clipped from V and 6 bases from J, the junction kept 10 bases outside the gene matches.

The V gene is TRBV7-9, the J gene TRBJ2-7, with 8 bases fitting TRBD2. The clonotype originates from a human donor with Susac syndrome. The source material was CD4+ T cells from PBMCs. The CDR3, as DNA: TGTGCCAGCAGCTTAGCCCCAGCGGGAGTGTCGGGCGAGCAGTACTTC. Translated, it gives CASSLAPAGVSGEQYF. Variable domain in full (rest from reference TRBV7-9 and TRBJ2-7): DTGVSQNPRHKITKRGQNVTFRCDPISEHNRLYWYRQTLGQGPEFLTYFQNEAQLEKSRLLSDRFSAERPKGSFSTLEIQRTEQGDSAMYLCASSLAPAGVSGEQYFGPGTRLTVT.